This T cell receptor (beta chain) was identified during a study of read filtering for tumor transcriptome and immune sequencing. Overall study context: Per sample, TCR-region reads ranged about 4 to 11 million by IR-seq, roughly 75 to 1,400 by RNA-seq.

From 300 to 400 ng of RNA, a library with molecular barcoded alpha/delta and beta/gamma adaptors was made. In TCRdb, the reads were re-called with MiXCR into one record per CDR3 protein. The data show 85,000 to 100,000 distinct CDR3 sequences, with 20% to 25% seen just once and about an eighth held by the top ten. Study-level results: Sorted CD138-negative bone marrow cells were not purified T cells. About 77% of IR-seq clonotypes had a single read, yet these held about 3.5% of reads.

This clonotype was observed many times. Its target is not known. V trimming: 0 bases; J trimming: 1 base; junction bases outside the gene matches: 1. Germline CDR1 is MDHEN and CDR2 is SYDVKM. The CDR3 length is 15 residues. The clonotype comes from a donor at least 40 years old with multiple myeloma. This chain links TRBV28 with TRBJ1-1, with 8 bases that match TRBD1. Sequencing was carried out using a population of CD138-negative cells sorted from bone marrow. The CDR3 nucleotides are TGTGCCAGCAGTTTATGGGACAGGGAGAACACTGAAGCTTTCTTT. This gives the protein CASSLWDRENTEAFF.